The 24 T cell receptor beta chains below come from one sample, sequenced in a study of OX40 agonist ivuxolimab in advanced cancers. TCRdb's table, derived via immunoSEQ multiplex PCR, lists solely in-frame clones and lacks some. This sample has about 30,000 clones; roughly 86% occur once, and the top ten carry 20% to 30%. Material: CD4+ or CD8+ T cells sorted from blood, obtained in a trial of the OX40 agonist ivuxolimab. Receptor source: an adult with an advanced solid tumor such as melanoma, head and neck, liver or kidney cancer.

The CDR3 coding sequence is TGTGCCAGCAGCGTAGGGCTAGCGGGAGCTTCAGAGACCCAGTACTTC. Its protein product is CASSVGLAGASETQYF. This chain uses TRBV9 with TRBJ2-5, with 10 bases identical to TRBD2. Germline loops: CDR1 SGDLS, CDR2 YYNGEE. CDR3 length: 16 residues. Trimming took 0 bases from V and 4 from J; bases not matched to a gene: 6.

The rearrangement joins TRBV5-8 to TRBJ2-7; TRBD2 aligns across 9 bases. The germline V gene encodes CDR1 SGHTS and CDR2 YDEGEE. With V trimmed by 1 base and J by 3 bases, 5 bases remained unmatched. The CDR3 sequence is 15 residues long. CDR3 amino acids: CASSLSSGRHYEQYF. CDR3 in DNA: TGTGCCAGCAGCTTGTCCAGCGGGAGGCACTACGAGCAGTACTTC.

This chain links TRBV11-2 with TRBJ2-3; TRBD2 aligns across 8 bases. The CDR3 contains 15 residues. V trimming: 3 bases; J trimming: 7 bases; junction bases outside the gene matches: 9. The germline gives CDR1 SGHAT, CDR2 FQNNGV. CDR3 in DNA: TGTGCCAGCAGCTTTCGTACCAGCGGGAGTAATACGCAGTATTTT. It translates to CASSFRTSGSNTQYF.

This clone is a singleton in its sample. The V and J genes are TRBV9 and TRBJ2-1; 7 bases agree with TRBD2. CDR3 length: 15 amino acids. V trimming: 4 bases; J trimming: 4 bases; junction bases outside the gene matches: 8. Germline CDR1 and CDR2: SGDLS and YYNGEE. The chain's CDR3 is CASSPLWEGYNEQFF. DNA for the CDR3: TGTGCCAGCAGCCCCCTGTGGGAGGGATACAATGAGCAGTTCTTC.

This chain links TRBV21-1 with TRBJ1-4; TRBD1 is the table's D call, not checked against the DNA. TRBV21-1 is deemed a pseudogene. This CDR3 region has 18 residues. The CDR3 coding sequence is TGTGCCAGCAGCCCCCTAACCCGGACAGGGGAGTCGAATGAAAAACTGTTTTTT. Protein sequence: CASSPLTRTGESNEKLFF.

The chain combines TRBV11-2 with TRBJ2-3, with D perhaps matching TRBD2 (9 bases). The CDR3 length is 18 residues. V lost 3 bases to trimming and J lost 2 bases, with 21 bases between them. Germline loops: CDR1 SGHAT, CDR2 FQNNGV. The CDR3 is CASSFGASGTGDTDTQYF. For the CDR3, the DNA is TGTGCCAGCAGCTTTGGAGCTAGCGGGACAGGAGACACAGATACGCAGTATTTT.

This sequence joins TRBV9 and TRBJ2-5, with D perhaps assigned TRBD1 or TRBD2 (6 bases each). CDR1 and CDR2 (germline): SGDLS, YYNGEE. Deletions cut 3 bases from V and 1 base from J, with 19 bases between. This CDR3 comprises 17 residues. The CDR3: CASSAGPGGAGQETQYF. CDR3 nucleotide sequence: TGTGCCAGCAGCGCCGGCCCCGGGGGCGCGGGCCAAGAGACCCAGTACTTC.

CDR3 residues: CASSPGTSGTMEETQYF. As DNA, the CDR3 is TGTGCCAGCAGCCCCGGGACTAGCGGGACGATGGAGGAGACCCAGTACTTC. This sequence joins TRBV9 and TRBJ2-5, with 13 bases aligning to TRBD2. V was pared by 4 bases and J by 5 bases, with 11 bases of the junction left unmatched. The CDR3 totals 17 residues. Germline V CDR1 and CDR2: SGDLS, YYNGEE. The full variable domain, in which reference TRBV9 and TRBJ2-5 provide the parts outside the CDR3, is DSGVTQTPKHLITATGQRVTLRCSPRSGDLSVYWYQQSLDQGLQFLIQYYNGEERAKGNILERFSAQQFPDLHSELNLSSLELGDSALYFCASSPGTSGTMEETQYFGPGTRLLVL.

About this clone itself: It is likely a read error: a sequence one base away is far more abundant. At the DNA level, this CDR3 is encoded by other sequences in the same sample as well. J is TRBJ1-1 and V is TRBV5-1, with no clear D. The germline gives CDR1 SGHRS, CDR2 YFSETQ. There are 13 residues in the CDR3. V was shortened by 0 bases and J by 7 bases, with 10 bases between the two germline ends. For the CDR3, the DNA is TGCGCCAGCAGCTTGGGTACCCTATATGAAGCTTTCTTT. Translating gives CASSLGTLYEAFF.

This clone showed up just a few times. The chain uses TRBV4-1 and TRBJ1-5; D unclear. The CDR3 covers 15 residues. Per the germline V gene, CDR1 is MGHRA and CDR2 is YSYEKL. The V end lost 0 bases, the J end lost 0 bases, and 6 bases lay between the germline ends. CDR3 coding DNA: TGCGCCAGCAGCCAAGAGGCAGCTAGCAATCAGCCCCAGCATTTT. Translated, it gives CASSQEAASNQPQHF.

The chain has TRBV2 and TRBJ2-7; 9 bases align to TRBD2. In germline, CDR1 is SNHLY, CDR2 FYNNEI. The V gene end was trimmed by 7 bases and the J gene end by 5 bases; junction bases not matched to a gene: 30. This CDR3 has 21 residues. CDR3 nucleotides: TGTGCCAGCAATCGACTTATTAACCCGGGACTAGCTCCAGGAGGGTCGGACGAGCAGTACTTC. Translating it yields CASNRLINPGLAPGGSDEQYF.

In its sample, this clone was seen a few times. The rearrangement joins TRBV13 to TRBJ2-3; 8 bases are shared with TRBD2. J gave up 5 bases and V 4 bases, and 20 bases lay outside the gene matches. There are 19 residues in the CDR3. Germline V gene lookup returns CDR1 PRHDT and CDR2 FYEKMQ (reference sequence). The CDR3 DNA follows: TGTGCCAGCAGCTCCCTCGGCGTAAGTAGCGGGGTCGGTGGAGATACGCAGTATTTT. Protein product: CASSSLGVSSGVGGDTQYF.

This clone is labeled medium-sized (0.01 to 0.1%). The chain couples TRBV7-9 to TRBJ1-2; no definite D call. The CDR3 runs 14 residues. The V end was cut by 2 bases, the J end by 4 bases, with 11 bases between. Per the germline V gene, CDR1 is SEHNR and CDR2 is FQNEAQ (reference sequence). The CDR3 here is CASSLPPDRYGYTF. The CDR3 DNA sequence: TGTGCCAGCAGCTTACCGCCGGACCGCTATGGCTACACCTTC.

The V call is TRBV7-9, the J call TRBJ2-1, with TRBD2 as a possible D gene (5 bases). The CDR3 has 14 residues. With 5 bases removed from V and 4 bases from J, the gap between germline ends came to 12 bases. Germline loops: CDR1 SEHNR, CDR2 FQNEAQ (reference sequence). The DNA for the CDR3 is TGTGCCAGCAGCCCCTTACTAGGGTACAATGAGCAGTTCTTC. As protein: CASSPLLGYNEQFF.

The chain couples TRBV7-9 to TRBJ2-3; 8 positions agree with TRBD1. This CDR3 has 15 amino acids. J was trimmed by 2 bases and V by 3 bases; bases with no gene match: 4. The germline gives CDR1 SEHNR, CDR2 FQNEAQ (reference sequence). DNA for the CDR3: TGTGCCAGCAGCTTCCTGGACAGGGTCACAGATACGCAGTATTTT. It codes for CASSFLDRVTDTQYF. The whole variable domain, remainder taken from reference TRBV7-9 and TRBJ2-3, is DTGVSQNPRHKITKRGQNVTFRCDPISEHNRLYWYRQTLGQGPEFLTYFQNEAQLEKSRLLSDRFSAERPKGSFSTLEIQRTEQGDSAMYLCASSFLDRVTDTQYFGPGTRLTVL.

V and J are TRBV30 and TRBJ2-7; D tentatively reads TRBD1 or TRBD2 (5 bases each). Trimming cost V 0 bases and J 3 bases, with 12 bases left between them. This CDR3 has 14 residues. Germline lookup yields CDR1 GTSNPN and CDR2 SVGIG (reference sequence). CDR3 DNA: TGTGCCTGGAGTGTTGGGACGGGTCTCTACGAGCAGTACTTC. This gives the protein CAWSVGTGLYEQYF.

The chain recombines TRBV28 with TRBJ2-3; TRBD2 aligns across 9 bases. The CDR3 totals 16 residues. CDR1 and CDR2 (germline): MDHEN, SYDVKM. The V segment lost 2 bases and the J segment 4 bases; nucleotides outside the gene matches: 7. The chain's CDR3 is CASSLTSGSRADTQYF. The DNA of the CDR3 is TGTGCCAGCAGTTTAACTAGCGGGTCAAGAGCAGATACGCAGTATTTT. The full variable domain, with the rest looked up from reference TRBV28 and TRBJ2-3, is DVKVTQSSRYLVKRTGEKVFLECVQDMDHENMFWYRQDPGLGLRLIYFSYDVKMKEKGDIPEGYSVSREKKERFSLILESASTNQTSMYLCASSLTSGSRADTQYFGPGTRLTVL.

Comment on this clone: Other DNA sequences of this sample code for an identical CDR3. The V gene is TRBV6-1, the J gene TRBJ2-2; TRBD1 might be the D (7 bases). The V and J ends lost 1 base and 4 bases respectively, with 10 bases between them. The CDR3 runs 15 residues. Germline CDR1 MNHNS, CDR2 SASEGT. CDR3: CASSEVQGGTGELFF. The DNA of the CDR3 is TGTGCCAGCAGTGAAGTTCAGGGGGGCACCGGGGAGCTGTTTTTT.

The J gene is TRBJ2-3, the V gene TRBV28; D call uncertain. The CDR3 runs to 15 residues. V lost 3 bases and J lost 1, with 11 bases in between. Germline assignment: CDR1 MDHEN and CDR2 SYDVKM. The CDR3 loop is CASSFDVSGTDTQYF. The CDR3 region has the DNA TGTGCCAGCAGTTTTGACGTCTCGGGCACAGATACGCAGTATTTT. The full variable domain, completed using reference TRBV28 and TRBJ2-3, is DVKVTQSSRYLVKRTGEKVFLECVQDMDHENMFWYRQDPGLGLRLIYFSYDVKMKEKGDIPEGYSVSREKKERFSLILESASTNQTSMYLCASSFDVSGTDTQYFGPGTRLTVL.

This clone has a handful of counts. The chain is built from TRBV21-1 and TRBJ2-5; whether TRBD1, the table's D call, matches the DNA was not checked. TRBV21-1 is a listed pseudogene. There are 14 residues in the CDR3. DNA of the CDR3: TGTGCCAGCAGCAAAGCGGGCAGGGCGGAGACCCAGTACTTC. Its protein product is CASSKAGRAETQYF.

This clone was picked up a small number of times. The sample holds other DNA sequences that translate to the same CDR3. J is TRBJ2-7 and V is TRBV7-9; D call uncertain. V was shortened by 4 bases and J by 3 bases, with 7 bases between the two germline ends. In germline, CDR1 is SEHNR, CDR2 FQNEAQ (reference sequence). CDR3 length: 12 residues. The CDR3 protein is CASSSYSYEQYF. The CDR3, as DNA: TGTGCCAGCAGCTCGTACAGCTACGAGCAGTACTTC.

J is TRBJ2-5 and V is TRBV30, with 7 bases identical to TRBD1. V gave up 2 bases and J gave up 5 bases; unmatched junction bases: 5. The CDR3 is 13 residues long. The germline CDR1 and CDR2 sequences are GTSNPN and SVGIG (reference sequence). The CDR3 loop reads CAWSSDRFETQYF. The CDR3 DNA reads TGTGCCTGGAGTTCGGACAGGTTTGAGACCCAGTACTTC.

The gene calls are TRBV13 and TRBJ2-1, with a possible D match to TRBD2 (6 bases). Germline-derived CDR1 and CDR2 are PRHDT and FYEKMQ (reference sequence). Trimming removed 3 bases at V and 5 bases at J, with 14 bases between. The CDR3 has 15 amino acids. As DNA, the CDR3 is TGTGCCAGCAGCTTGGGCGGCCTAGCGAACAATGAGCAGTTCTTC. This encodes CASSLGGLANNEQFF. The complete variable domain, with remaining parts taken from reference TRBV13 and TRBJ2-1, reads AAGVIQSPRHLIKEKRETATLKCYPIPRHDTVYWYQQGPGQDPQFLISFYEKMQSDKGSIPDRFSAQQFSDYHSELNMSSLELGDSALYFCASSLGGLANNEQFFGPGTRLTVL.

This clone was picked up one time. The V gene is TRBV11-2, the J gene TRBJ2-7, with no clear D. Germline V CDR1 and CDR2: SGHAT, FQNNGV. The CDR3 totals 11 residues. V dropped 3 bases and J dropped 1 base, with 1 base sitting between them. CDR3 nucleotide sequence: TGTGCCAGCAGCTTTTCCTACGAGCAGTACTTC. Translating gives CASSFSYEQYF. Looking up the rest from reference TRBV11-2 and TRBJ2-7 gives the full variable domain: EAGVAQSPRYKIIEKRQSVAFWCNPISGHATLYWYQQILGQGPKLLIQFQNNGVVDDSQLPKDRFSAERLKGVDSTLKIQPAKLEDSAVYLCASSFSYEQYFGPGTRLTVT.